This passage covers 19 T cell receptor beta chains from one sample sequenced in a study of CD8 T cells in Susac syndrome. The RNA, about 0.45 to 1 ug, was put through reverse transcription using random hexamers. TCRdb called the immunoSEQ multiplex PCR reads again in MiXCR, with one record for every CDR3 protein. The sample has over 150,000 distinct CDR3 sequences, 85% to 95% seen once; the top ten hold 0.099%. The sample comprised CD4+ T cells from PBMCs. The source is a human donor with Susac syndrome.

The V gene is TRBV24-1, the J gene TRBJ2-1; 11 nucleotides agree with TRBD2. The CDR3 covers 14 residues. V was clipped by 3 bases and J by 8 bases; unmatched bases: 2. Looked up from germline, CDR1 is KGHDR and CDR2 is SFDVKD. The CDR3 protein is CATSDPLAGDEQFF. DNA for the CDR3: TGTGCCACCAGTGATCCACTAGCGGGAGATGAGCAGTTCTTC.

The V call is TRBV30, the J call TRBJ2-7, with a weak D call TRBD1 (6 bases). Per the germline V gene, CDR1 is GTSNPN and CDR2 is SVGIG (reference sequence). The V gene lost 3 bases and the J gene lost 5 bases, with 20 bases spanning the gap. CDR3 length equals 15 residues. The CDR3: CAWRLKPGQNHEQYF. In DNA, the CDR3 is TGTGCCTGGAGACTTAAACCGGGACAAAATCACGAGCAGTACTTC. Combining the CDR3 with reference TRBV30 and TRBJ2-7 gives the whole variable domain SQTIHQWPATLVQPVGSPLSLECTVEGTSNPNLYWYRQAAGRGLQLLFYSVGIGQISSEVPQNLSASRPQDRQFILSSKKLLLSDSGFYLCAWRLKPGQNHEQYFGPGTRLTVT.

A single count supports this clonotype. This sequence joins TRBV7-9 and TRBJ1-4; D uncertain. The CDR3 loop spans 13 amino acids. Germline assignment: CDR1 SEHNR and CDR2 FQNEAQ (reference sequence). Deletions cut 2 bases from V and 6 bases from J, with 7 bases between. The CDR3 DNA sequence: TGTGCCAGCAGCTTATTAACGGATGAAAAACTGTTTTTT. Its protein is CASSLLTDEKLFF.

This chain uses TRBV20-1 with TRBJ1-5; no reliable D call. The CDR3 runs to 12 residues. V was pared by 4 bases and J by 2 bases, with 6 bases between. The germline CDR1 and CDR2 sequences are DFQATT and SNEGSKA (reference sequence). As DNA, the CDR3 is TGCAGTGCTATTGGGGGCAATCAGCCCCAGCATTTT. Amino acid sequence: CSAIGGNQPQHF.

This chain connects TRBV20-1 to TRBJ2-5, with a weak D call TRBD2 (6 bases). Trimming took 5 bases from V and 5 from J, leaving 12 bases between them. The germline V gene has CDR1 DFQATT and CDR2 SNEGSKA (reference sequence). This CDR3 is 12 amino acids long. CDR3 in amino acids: CSASPGVETQYF. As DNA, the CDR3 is TGCAGTGCTTCCCCGGGGGTGGAGACCCAGTACTTC.

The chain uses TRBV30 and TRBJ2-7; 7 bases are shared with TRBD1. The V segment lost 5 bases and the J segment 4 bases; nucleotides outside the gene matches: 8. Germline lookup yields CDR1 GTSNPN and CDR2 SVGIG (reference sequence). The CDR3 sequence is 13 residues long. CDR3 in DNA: TGTGCCTGGGGCCGGGGCAGGGGGTACGAGCAGTACTTC. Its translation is CAWGRGRGYEQYF.

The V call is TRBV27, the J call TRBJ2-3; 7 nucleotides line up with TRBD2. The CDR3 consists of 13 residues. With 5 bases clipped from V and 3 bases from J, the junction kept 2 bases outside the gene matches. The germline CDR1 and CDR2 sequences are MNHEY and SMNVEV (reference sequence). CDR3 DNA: TGTGCCAGCAGTGGGACTACTACAGATACGCAGTATTTT. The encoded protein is CASSGTTTDTQYF.

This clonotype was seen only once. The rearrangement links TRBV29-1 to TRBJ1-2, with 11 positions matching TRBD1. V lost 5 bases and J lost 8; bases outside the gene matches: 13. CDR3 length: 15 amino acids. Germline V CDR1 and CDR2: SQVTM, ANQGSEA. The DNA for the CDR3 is TGCAGCGTTCCCCTATCAGGACAGGGGGCTGGAGGCTACACCTTC. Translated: CSVPLSGQGAGGYTF.

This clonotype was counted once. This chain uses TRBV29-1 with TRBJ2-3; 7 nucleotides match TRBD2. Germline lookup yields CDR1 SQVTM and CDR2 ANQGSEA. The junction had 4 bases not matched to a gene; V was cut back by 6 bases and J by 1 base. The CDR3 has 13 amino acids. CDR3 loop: CSVRTRRTDTQYF. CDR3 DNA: TGCAGCGTACGGACTAGGCGCACAGATACGCAGTATTTT.

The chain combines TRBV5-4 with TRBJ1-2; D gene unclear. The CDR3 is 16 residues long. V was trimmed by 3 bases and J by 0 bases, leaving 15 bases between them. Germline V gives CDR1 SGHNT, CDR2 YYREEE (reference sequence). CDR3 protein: CASSSEPIYSNYGYTF. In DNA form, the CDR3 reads TGTGCCAGCAGCTCCGAACCTATCTACTCTAACTATGGCTACACCTTC.

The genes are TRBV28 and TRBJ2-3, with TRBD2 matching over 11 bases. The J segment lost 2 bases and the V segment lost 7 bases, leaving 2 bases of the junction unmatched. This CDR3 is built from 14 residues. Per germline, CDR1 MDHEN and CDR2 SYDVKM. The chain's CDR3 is CASIAGGNTDTQYF. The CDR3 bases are TGTGCCAGCATAGCGGGAGGGAACACAGATACGCAGTATTTT.

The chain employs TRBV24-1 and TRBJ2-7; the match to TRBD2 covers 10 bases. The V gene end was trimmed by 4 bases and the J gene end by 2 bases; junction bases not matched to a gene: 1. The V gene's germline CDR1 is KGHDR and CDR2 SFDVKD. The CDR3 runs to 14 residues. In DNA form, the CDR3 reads TGTGCCACCAGTGACACTAGCGGGACCTACGAGCAGTACTTC. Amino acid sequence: CATSDTSGTYEQYF.

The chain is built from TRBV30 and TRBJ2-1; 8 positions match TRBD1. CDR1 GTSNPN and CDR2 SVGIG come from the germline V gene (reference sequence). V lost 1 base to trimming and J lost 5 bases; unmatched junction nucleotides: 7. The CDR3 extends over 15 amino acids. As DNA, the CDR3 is TGTGCCTGGAGTGACCAGGGGGCGCAGCACAATGAGCAGTTCTTC. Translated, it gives CAWSDQGAQHNEQFF.

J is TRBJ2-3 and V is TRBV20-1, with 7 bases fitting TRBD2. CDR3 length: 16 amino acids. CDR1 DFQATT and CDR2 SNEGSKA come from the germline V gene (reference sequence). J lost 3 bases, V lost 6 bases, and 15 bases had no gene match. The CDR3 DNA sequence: TGCAGTGCCCCTCGCGGGGCGGGAGCTCGTACAGATACGCAGTATTTT. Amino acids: CSAPRGAGARTDTQYF.

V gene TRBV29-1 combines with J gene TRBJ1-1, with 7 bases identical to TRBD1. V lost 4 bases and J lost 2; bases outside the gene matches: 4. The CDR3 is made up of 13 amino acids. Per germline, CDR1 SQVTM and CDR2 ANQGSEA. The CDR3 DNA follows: TGCAGCGTTGCGGGGGACAGAAACACTGAAGCTTTCTTT. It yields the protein CSVAGDRNTEAFF.

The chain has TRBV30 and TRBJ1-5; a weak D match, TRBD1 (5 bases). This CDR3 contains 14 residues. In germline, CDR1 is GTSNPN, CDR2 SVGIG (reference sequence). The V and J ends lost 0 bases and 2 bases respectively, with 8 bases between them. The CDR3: CAWSVGVGNQPQHF. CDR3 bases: TGTGCCTGGAGTGTGGGGGTGGGCAATCAGCCCCAGCATTTT.

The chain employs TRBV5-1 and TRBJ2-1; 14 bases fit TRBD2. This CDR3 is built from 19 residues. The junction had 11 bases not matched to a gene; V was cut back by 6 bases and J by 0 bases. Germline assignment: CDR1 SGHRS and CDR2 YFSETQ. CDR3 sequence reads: CASTPRGLAGALSYNEQFF. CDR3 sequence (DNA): TGCGCCAGCACCCCGAGGGGACTAGCGGGGGCCCTCTCCTACAATGAGCAGTTCTTC.

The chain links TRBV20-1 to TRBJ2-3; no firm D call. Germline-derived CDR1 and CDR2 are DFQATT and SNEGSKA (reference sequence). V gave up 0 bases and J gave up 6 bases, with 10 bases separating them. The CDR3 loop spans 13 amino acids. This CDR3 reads CSARDVVGDTQYF. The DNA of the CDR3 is TGCAGTGCTAGAGATGTTGTTGGGGATACGCAGTATTTT.

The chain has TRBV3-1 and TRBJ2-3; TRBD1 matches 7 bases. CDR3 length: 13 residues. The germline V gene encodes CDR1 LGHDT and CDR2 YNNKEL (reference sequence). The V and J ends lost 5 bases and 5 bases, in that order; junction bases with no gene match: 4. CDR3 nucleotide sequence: TGTGCCAGCAGCAGAGGGGGCCTAGATACGCAGTATTTT. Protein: CASSRGGLDTQYF.